This TCR beta chain stems from a study of T-cell reconstitution after alpha-beta-depleted transplantation in children. Trimming shortened V by 1 base and J by 4 bases, and 12 bases separated the two germline ends. The germline gives CDR1 DFQATT, CDR2 SNEGSKA (reference sequence). CDR3 length equals 14 residues. Unique molecular identifiers were incorporated when the TCRbeta library was constructed. From the PCR reads, TCRdb called clonotypes with MiXCR, one entry per CDR3 protein. The sample comprises some 520,000 distinct CDR3 sequences, 32% of which are singletons, and about 2.3% rests with the top ten. In this sample, this clonotype turned up a few times.

V is TRBV20-1 and J is TRBJ2-3; D may be TRBD2 (5 bases). This sequence was found in a human donor who donated a stem cell graft to a child with aplastic anemia. Specimen: PBMCs from the stem cell graft donor, collected from the stem cell graft. CDR3 bases: TGCAGTGCTAGAGCCCTCGCGGGTCCAGATACGCAGTATTTT. Translated, it gives CSARALAGPDTQYF.